Reported below is one TCR beta chain. V dropped 4 bases and J dropped 9; count of bases not matched to a gene: 9. From germline, CDR1 is SGHAT and CDR2 FQNNGV. This CDR3 has 14 residues. Some clones are missing from TCRdb's copy, which holds only in-frame ones; the method was immunoSEQ multiplex PCR. The sample contains around 130,000 clones, around 87% of which appear only once. The entry originates in a study of blood T cell repertoires in COVID-19. Study information: The United States, Italy and Spain supplied acute and convalescent COVID-19 samples.

The sequence was obtained from a woman in her fifties or sixties with acute or convalescent COVID-19. V is TRBV11-2 and J is TRBJ1-5; 7 bases map to TRBD1. Sequenced: peripheral blood. The CDR3: CASSSQGPAGPQHF. CDR3 bases: TGTGCCAGCAGCTCACAGGGGCCTGCCGGGCCCCAGCATTTT.